The entry below gives a single T cell receptor (beta chain) sequence along with its context. The antigen remains undetermined. These data are taken from a study of shared clonotypes between healthy human individuals. Study outcomes and limitations: Represented diversity (both genetic and exposure-history) was limited by the small number of donors.

Only in-frame clones appear in the TCRdb table, and some are missing; sequencing was by immunoSEQ multiplex PCR. The sample carries hundreds of thousands of clones, 74% recorded once. The CDR3 is 16 amino acids. V lost 5 bases and J lost 5, with 21 bases in between. Germline lookup yields CDR1 SGHAT and CDR2 FQNNGV. Material: memory CD4+ T cells sorted from blood. Subset reported: CD45RA-negative fraction. The rearrangement uses TRBV11-2 and TRBJ2-5; a possible D gene is TRBD2 (6 bases). This TCR derives from a woman aged 30 to 39 in good health. The CDR3 DNA reads as TGTGCCAGCAGCCGACGCCGGGGGACTCCCCCGGAGACCCAGTACTTC. Residues: CASSRRRGTPPETQYF.